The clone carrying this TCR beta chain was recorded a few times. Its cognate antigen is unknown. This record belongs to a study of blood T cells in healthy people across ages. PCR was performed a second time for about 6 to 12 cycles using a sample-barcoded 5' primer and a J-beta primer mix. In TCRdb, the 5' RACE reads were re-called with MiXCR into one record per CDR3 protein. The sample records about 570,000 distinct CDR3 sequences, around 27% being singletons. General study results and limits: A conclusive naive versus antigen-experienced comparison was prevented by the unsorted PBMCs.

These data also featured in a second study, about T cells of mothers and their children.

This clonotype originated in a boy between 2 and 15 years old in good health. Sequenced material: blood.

The CDR3 spells CSARDQGLRGTYEQYF. In DNA form, the CDR3 reads TGCAGTGCTAGAGATCAGGGTCTTCGGGGAACCTACGAGCAGTACTTC. The J gene is TRBJ2-7, the V gene TRBV20-1; D could derive from TRBD1 or TRBD2 (5 bases each). CDR1 and CDR2 from the germline V gene are DFQATT and SNEGSKA (reference sequence). The ends were cut back, 0 bases at V and 2 bases at J, with 17 bases in the middle. The length of the CDR3 is 16 residues.